The TCR beta chain under discussion was sequenced for a study of regulatory T cells in long-lasting Graves disease. Both iRepertoire HTBI primers and Arm-PCR of CDR3 regions were used to build the TCR beta libraries. TCRdb independently ran MiXCR on the multiplex PCR reads; one entry per CDR3 protein. The top ten hold over 20% of the sample, which has roughly 420,000 distinct CDR3 sequences, less than 20% seen once. Time point of the sample: newly diagnosed GD, antithyroid drugs for less than 3 months. PBMCs provided the RNA from which the TCR library was made. Study conclusions and caveats: Persistent disease showed a preference for TRBV28, TRBJ1-2 and TRBJ2-5. Shared public clonotypes totalled 2,741 in persistent patients, compared with approximately 970 in new patients.

The CDR3 spans 14 residues. Germline values: CDR1 LGHDT, CDR2 YNNKEL (reference sequence). J gave up 6 bases and V 1 base, and 3 bases lay outside the gene matches. The table lists this clonotype with many counts. The antigen remains unidentified. The material was peripheral blood mononuclear cells (PBMCs), obtained at new diagnosis, from a patient treated with antithyroid drugs. The chain links TRBV3-1 to TRBJ2-7; 10 positions match TRBD1. The clonotype originates from a female donor with Graves disease. CDR3 amino acids: CASSQGGDRGEQYF. The CDR3 DNA reads TGTGCCAGCAGCCAAGGGGGGGACAGGGGCGAGCAGTACTTC.